These 19 T cell receptor beta chains were all obtained from the same sample, sequenced in a study of read filtering for tumor transcriptome and immune sequencing. Molecular barcoded adaptors covering alpha/delta and beta/gamma chains were used on 400 to 450 ng RNA. TCRdb re-called the reads through MiXCR, storing one row per CDR3 protein. The sample has about 63,000 distinct CDR3 sequences, 14% seen once. Material for sequencing was a population of CD138-negative cells sorted from bone marrow. The receptors stem from a donor over 35 with multiple myeloma.

Only a few counts were recorded for this clonotype. This rearrangement joins TRBV29-1 to TRBJ1-1; tentatively, D is TRBD1 (5 bases). The CDR3 spans 14 residues. V was cut by 2 bases and J by 0 bases, with 10 bases left in between. Looked up from germline, CDR1 is SQVTM and CDR2 is ANQGSEA. The CDR3 nucleotides are TGCAGCGTTGAAAGACAGAGTCTGAACACTGAAGCTTTCTTT. This translates into CSVERQSLNTEAFF.

The V gene is TRBV27, the J gene TRBJ1-6; possibly TRBD1 for D (5 bases). Germline CDR1 is MNHEY and CDR2 is SMNVEV (reference sequence). V shed 4 bases and J shed 6 bases, with 10 bases lying between them. CDR3 length: 14 residues. The CDR3 sequence is CASSYGGGNSPLHF. The DNA of the CDR3 is TGTGCCAGCAGTTACGGGGGGGGTAATTCACCCCTCCACTTT.

Ten or more counts support this clonotype. The chain carries TRBV20-1 and TRBJ1-2; maybe TRBD1 (6 bases). Germline values: CDR1 DFQATT, CDR2 SNEGSKA (reference sequence). The CDR3 is made up of 15 amino acids. Trimming pared 0 bases from V and 4 bases from J, leaving 15 bases between. CDR3 sequence: CSARDLPTGPYGYTF. The CDR3 coding sequence is TGCAGTGCTAGAGATCTACCGACAGGTCCCTATGGCTACACCTTC.

In its sample, this clonotype was seen a few times. A read error may be the cause here, since a much bigger clone is one base away. The CDR3 DNA sequence: TGTGCCAACAGCTTAGCGCTTTATAAGCAGTTCTTC. Its translation is CANSLALYKQFF. The V call is TRBV7-2, the J call TRBJ2-1; weak D call: TRBD2 (5 bases). CDR1 is SGHTA, CDR2 FQGNSA, per germline. The CDR3 covers 12 residues. Full variable domain (rest looked up from reference TRBV7-2 and TRBJ2-1): GAGVSQSPSNKVTEKGKDVELRCDPISGHTALYWYRQSLGQGLEFLIYFQGNSAPDKSGLPSDRFSAERTGGSVSTLTIQRTQQEDSAVYLCANSLALYKQFFGPGTRLTVL.

This clonotype has a count of ten or more. The V gene is TRBV7-9, the J gene TRBJ2-5, with 10 bases that match TRBD1. J lost 2 bases, V lost 5 bases, and 5 bases had no gene match. The CDR3 loop spans 15 amino acids. In germline, CDR1 is SEHNR, CDR2 FQNEAQ (reference sequence). The CDR3 here is CASSTRTGGQETQYF. CDR3 sequence (DNA): TGTGCCAGCAGCACGCGGACAGGGGGTCAAGAGACCCAGTACTTC.

This clonotype has more than one count but fewer than ten. This chain links TRBV19 with TRBJ2-2, with D perhaps matching TRBD2 (6 bases). V was clipped by 3 bases and J by 8 bases, with 13 bases between them. The CDR3 spans 14 residues. Germline V lookup: CDR1 LNHDA, CDR2 SQIVND (reference sequence). In DNA, the CDR3 is TGTGCCAGTAGTATGATCGGGGGAGGAGGGGAGCTGTTTTTT. Amino acids: CASSMIGGGGELFF.

This clonotype has ten or more counts. The chain employs TRBV7-9 and TRBJ2-1, with a possible D match to TRBD2 (6 bases). Germline CDR1 reads SEHNR; CDR2 reads FQNEAQ (reference sequence). The V gene lost 1 base and the J gene lost 12 bases, with 10 bases spanning the gap. The CDR3 length is 12 residues. CDR3 coding DNA: TGTGCCAGCAGCTTAGTTGGCGGGACGCAGTTCTTC. This encodes CASSLVGGTQFF.

This clonotype occurred many times. The J gene is TRBJ1-2, the V gene TRBV14, with a possible D match to TRBD1 (5 bases). V was trimmed by 2 bases and J by 2 bases, leaving 15 bases between them. The germline CDR1 and CDR2 sequences are SGHDN and FVKESK. The CDR3 totals 16 residues. CDR3 sequence reads: CASSQLGRADNYGYTF. DNA of the CDR3: TGTGCCAGCAGCCAATTGGGACGGGCAGACAACTATGGCTACACCTTC.

This chain connects TRBV5-1 to TRBJ1-2; TRBD1 matches 9 bases. Losses at the gene ends were 0 bases for V and 3 bases for J; bases not matched to a gene: 0. Germline loops: CDR1 SGHRS, CDR2 YFSETQ. The CDR3 has 14 residues. The CDR3 nucleotides read TGCGCCAGCAGCTTGGGGGACAGGGACTATGGCTACACCTTC. Translation gives CASSLGDRDYGYTF.

The table lists this clonotype with a few counts. The chain joins TRBV6-1 to TRBJ2-1, with 8 nucleotides matching TRBD2. Germline values: CDR1 MNHNS, CDR2 SASEGT. The trim removed 3 bases at V and 12 bases at J, leaving 7 bases unmatched. This CDR3 is built from 13 residues. The CDR3 DNA is TGTGCCAGCAGTGATATAGGACTAGCCGGGCAGTTCTTC. Translating it yields CASSDIGLAGQFF.

This clonotype has a single count. The chain joins TRBV24-1 to TRBJ2-7; D ambiguous. Germline CDR1 KGHDR, CDR2 SFDVKD. With 2 bases removed from V and 5 bases from J, the gap between germline ends came to 12 bases. This CDR3 is 14 amino acids long. The CDR3 protein is CATSDSRAPHEQYF. CDR3 nucleotides: TGTGCCACCAGTGATTCCCGGGCCCCCCACGAGCAGTACTTC.

This clonotype was counted ten times or more. The chain recombines TRBV11-3 with TRBJ2-1, with no clear D. The CDR3 runs to 12 residues. From germline, CDR1 is SGHNT and CDR2 YENEEA. The V end was cut by 0 bases, the J end by 10 bases, with 7 bases between. CDR3 bases: TGTGCCAGCAGCTTAGATCTAGGCGAGCAGTTCTTC. It encodes CASSLDLGEQFF.

This clonotype was counted at least ten times. This rearrangement joins TRBV29-1 to TRBJ2-1; weak D call: TRBD2 (6 bases). The CDR3 covers 16 residues. Trimming took 1 base from V and 0 from J, leaving 13 bases between them. Germline-derived CDR1 and CDR2 are SQVTM and ANQGSEA. CDR3: CSVEGVSGSSYNEQFF. CDR3 DNA: TGCAGCGTTGAAGGGGTTAGCGGCAGCTCCTACAATGAGCAGTTCTTC.

This clonotype was recorded at least ten times. The V and J genes are TRBV29-1 and TRBJ2-3; D is perhaps TRBD2 (5 bases). The V end lost 0 bases, the J end lost 0 bases, and 13 bases lay between the germline ends. This CDR3 spans 16 amino acids. The germline gives CDR1 SQVTM, CDR2 ANQGSEA. CDR3 loop: CSVEENGGRSTDTQYF. The CDR3 nucleotides read TGCAGCGTTGAAGAAAACGGCGGGCGGAGCACAGATACGCAGTATTTT.

CDR3 bases: TGTGCCAGCAGCCAAAGGGGACAGGGCTACAATGAGCAGTTCTTC. Translation gives CASSQRGQGYNEQFF. V and J are TRBV7-9 and TRBJ2-1, with 9 bases matching TRBD1. This CDR3 region has 15 residues. J gave up 3 bases and V 5 bases, and 5 bases lay outside the gene matches. Germline V gene sequence: CDR1 SEHNR, CDR2 FQNEAQ (reference sequence).

This clonotype was counted only a few times. The J gene is TRBJ2-7, the V gene TRBV9, with 7 positions matching TRBD2. There are 15 residues in the CDR3. Germline lookup yields CDR1 SGDLS and CDR2 YYNGEE. With 3 bases clipped from V and 0 bases from J, the junction kept 6 bases outside the gene matches. For the CDR3, the DNA is TGTGCCAGCAGCGCGGGGGGAAGAAGCTCCTACGAGCAGTACTTC. Protein: CASSAGGRSSYEQYF. The full variable domain, its missing parts supplied by reference TRBV9 and TRBJ2-7, is DSGVTQTPKHLITATGQRVTLRCSPRSGDLSVYWYQQSLDQGLQFLIQYYNGEERAKGNILERFSAQQFPDLHSELNLSSLELGDSALYFCASSAGGRSSYEQYFGPGTRLTVT.

This clonotype was recorded many times. The chain employs TRBV30 and TRBJ1-1; D is undetermined. V lost 2 bases and J lost 1, with 5 bases in between. This CDR3 region has 12 residues. Per germline, CDR1 GTSNPN and CDR2 SVGIG (reference sequence). The CDR3 region is CAWSTANTEAFF. For the CDR3, the DNA is TGTGCCTGGAGTACTGCGAACACTGAAGCTTTCTTT. The full variable domain, its missing parts supplied by reference TRBV30 and TRBJ1-1, is SQTIHQWPATLVQPVGSPLSLECTVEGTSNPNLYWYRQAAGRGLQLLFYSVGIGQISSEVPQNLSASRPQDRQFILSSKKLLLSDSGFYLCAWSTANTEAFFGQGTRLTVV.

The rearrangement joins TRBV27 to TRBJ2-1; possible D gene TRBD2, 5 bases. V lost 5 bases to trimming and J lost 6 bases, with 17 bases between them. This CDR3 is built from 15 residues. CDR1 is MNHEY, CDR2 SMNVEV, per germline (reference sequence). DNA of the CDR3: TGTGCCAGCAGTGATTTAGTGGGAGTCATCAATGAGCAGTTCTTC. This translates into CASSDLVGVINEQFF.

This clonotype was seen many times. V usage is TRBV28 and J usage is TRBJ1-1; D gene unclear. V dropped 1 base and J dropped 2 bases, with 5 bases sitting between them. Germline CDR1 and CDR2: MDHEN and SYDVKM. CDR3 size: 13 residues. The CDR3 DNA sequence: TGTGCCAGCAGTTTATTTCGTAACACTGAAGCTTTCTTT. Translation gives CASSLFRNTEAFF.